This T cell receptor beta chain is from a study of blood T cell repertoires in COVID-19. Study at large: COVID-19 samples from acute and convalescent phases originated in the United States, Italy and Spain. PBMCs, B-cell-depleted T cells, or T cells were the source of the cDNA or gDNA that made up the material.

Per the original data handling: By means of reference gene primer amplification, nucleated cell counts were estimated. Assay used: immunoSEQ multiplex PCR; TCRdb lists only in-frame clones, some missing. From that table come the V and J calls and clone size; the DNA was used to work out D and trimming. The table shows 200,000 to 250,000 clones, with about 83% occurring only once. CDR3 length: 15 residues. V dropped 1 base and J dropped 9; count of bases not matched to a gene: 9. Germline CDR1 is MNHEY and CDR2 is SMNVEV (reference sequence). Source material: peripheral blood. This chain links TRBV27 with TRBJ2-5, with 9 nucleotides matching TRBD2. The origin of this receptor is a woman younger than 45 with COVID-19, enrolled during active disease. The CDR3 nucleotides read TGTGCCAGCAGTTTATTAGGGACTAGCCCGGGGGCCCAGTACTTC. This encodes CASSLLGTSPGAQYF.